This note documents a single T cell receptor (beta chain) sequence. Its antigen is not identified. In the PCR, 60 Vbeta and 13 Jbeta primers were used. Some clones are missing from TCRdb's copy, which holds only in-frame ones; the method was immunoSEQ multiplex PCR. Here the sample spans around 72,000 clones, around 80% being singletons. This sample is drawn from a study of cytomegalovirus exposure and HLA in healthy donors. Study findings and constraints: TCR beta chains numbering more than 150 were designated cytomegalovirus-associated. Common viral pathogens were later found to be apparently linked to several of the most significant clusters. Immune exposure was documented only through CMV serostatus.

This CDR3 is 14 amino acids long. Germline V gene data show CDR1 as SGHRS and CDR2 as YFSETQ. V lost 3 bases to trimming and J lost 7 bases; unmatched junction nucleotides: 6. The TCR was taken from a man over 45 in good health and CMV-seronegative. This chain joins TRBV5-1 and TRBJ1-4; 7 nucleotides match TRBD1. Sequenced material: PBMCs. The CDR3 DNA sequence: TGCGCCAGCAGCTCGACAGGGTCGAGTGAAAAACTGTTTTTT. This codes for CASSSTGSSEKLFF.